This T cell receptor (beta chain) was sequenced during a study of blood T cell repertoires in COVID-19. Libraries were prepared by immunoSEQ multiplex PCR; TCRdb keeps only in-frame clonotypes and omits some of them. The sample lists fewer than 200,000 clones; around 87% were seen once. CDR3 size: 14 residues. Germline CDR1 is GTSNPN and CDR2 is SVGIG (reference sequence). The V gene lost 0 bases and the J gene lost 2 bases, with 10 bases spanning the gap. The chain recombines TRBV30 with TRBJ2-5; D is undetermined. This clonotype originated in a woman aged 70-85 years with COVID-19, enrolled during active disease. The sequenced sample consisted of peripheral blood. The CDR3 nucleotides are TGTGCCTGGAGTGTTATGGCCGGGCAAGAGACCCAGTACTTC. It specifies CAWSVMAGQETQYF. The full variable domain, its missing parts supplied by reference TRBV30 and TRBJ2-5, is SQTIHQWPATLVQPVGSPLSLECTVEGTSNPNLYWYRQAAGRGLQLLFYSVGIGQISSEVPQNLSASRPQDRQFILSSKKLLLSDSGFYLCAWSVMAGQETQYFGPGTRLLVL.